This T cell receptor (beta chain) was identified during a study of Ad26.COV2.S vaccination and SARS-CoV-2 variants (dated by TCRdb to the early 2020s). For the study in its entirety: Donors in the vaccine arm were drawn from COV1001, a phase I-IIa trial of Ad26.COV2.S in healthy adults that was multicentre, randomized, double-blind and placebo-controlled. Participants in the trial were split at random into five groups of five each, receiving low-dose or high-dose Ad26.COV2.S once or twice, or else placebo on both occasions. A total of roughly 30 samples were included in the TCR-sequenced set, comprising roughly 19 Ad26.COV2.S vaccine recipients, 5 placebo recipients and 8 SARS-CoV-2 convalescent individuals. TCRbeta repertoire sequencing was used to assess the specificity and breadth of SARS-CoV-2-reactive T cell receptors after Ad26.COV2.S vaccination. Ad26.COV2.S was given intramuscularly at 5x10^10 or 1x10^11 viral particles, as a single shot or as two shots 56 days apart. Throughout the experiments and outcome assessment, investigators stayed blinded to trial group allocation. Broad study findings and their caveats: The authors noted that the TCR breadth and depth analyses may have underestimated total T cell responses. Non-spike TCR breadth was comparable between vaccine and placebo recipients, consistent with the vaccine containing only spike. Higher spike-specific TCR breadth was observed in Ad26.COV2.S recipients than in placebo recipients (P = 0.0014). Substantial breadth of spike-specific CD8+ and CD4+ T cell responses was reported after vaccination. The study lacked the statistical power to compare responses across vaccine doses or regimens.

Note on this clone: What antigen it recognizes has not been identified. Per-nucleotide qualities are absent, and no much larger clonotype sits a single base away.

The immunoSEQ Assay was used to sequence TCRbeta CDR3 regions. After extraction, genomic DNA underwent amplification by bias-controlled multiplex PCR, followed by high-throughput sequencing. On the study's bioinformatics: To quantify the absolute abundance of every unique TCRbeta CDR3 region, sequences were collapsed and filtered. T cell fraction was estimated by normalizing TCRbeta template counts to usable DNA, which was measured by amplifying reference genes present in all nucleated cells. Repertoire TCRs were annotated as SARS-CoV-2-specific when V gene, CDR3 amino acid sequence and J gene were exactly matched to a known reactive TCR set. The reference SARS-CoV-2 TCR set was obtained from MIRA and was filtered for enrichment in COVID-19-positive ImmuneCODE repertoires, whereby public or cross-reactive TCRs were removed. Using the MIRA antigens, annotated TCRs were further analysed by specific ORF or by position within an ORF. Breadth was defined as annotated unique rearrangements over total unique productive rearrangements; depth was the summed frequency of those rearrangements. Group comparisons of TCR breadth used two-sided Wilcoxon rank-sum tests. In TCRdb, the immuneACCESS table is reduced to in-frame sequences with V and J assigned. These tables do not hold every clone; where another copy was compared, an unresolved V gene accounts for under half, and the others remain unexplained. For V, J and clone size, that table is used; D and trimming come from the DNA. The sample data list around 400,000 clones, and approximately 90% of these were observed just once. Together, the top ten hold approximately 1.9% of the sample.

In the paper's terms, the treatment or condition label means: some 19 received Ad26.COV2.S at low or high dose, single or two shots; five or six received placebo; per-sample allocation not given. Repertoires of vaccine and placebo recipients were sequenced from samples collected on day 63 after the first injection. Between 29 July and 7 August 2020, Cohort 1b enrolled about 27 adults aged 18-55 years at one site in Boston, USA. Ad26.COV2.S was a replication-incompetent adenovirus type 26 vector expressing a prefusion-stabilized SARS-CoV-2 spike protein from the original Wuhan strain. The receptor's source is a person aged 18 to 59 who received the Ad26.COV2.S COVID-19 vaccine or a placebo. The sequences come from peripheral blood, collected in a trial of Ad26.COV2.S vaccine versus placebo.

The sequenced DNA: TGTGCCAGCAGCCCAAGGGCGGACAGGGGAAATGAAAAACTGTTTTTT. Its translation reads: CASSPRADRGNEKLFF. The chain is made from TRBV5-5 and TRBJ1-4, and 9 bases in between align with TRBD1. CDR3 length: 16 amino acids, cysteine to phenylalanine. Only the CDR3 DNA is retained, 48 bases long and in frame from the first base. Ends trimmed: V by 4 bases, J by 5 bases; bases unmatched to a gene: 9. In the germline V gene (reference sequence), CDR1 corresponds to SGHKS and CDR2 to YYEKEE.